This TCR beta chain was identified during a study of blood T cell repertoires in COVID-19. For the study at large: PBMCs, B-cell-depleted T cells, or T cells were the source of the cDNA or gDNA that made up the material.

Trimming took off 5 bases at V and 2 bases at J, with 17 bases between the two ends. This CDR3 is built from 16 residues. Germline CDR1 and CDR2: PRHDT and FYEKMQ (reference sequence). Followed over time, Seattle patients had been enrolled while infection was active. Original processing methods: For nucleated cells, counts were estimated from reference gene primer amplification. The assay was immunoSEQ multiplex PCR, and TCRdb's table has in-frame clones only and misses some. V and J calls plus clone size are reproduced from that table; the DNA served to infer D and trimming. This table has under 75,000 clones, approximately 77% appearing once.

This receptor was obtained from a woman aged 70-85 years with COVID-19, enrolled during active disease. Sequencing was done on a sample of peripheral blood. This sequence joins TRBV13 and TRBJ2-3; D call uncertain. The CDR3 DNA reads as TGTGCCAGCAGCCCGTCCAGGCGACGGCTCACAGATACGCAGTATTTT. Encoded protein: CASSPSRRRLTDTQYF.